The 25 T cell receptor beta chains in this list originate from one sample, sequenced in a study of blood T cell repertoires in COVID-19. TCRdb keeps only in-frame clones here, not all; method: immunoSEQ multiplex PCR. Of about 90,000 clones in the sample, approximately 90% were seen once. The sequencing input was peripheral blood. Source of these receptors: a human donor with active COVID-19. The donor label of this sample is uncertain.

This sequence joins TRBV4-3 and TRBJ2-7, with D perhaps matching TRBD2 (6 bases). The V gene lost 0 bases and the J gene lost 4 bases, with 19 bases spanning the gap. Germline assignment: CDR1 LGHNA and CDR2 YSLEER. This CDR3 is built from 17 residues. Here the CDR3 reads CASSQENSRRGPYEQYF. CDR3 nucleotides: TGCGCCAGCAGCCAAGAGAACAGTCGGCGGGGTCCGTACGAGCAGTACTTC.

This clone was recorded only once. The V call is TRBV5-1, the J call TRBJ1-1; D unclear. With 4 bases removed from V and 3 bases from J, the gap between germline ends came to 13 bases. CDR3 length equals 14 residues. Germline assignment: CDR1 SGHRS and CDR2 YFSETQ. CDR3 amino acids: CASSPDGRDTEAFF. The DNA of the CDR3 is TGCGCCAGCAGCCCGGACGGGCGGGACACTGAAGCTTTCTTT.

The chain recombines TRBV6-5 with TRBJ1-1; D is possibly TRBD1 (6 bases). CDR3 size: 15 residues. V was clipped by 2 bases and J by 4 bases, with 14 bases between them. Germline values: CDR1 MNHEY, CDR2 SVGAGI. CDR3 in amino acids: CASSYRGARGTEAFF. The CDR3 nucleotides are TGTGCCAGCAGTTACCGGGGGGCGCGGGGCACTGAAGCTTTCTTT.

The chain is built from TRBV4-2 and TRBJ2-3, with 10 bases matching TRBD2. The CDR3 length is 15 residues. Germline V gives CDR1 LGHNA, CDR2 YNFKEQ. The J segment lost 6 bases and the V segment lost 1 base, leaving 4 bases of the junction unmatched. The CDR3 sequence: CASSQAERGGDTQYF. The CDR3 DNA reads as TGTGCCAGCAGCCAAGCGGAGCGGGGGGGGGATACGCAGTATTTT.

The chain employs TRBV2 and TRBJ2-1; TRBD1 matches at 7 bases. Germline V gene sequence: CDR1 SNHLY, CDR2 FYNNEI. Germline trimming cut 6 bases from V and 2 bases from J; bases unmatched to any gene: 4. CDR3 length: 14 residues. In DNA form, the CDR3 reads TGTGCCAGCAGGGCCGGGACAGCCTACAATGAGCAGTTCTTC. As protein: CASRAGTAYNEQFF.

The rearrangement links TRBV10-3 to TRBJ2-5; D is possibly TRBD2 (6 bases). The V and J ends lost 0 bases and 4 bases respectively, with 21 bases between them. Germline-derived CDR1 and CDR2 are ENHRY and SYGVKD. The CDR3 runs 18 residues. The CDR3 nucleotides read TGTGCCATCAGTGAGTCGACTCCGGGTGAACCCGGGGGAGAGACCCAGTACTTC. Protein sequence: CAISESTPGEPGGETQYF.

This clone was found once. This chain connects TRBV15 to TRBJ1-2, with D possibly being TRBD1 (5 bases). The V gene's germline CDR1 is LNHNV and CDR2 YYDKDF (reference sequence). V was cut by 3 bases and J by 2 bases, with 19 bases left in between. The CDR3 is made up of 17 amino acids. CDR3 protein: CATSSRGGGEVNYGYTF. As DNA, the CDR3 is TGTGCCACCAGCAGTCGAGGAGGAGGGGAGGTAAACTATGGCTACACCTTC.

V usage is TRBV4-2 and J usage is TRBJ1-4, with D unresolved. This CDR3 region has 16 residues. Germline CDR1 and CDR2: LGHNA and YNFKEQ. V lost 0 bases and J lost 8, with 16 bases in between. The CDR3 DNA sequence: TGTGCCAGCAGCCAAGAGGTAGGCCAGGAGGTCGAAAAACTGTTTTTT. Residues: CASSQEVGQEVEKLFF.

The CDR3 region is CASSPLAGETDTQYF. As DNA, the CDR3 is TGCGCCAGCAGCCCGCTAGCGGGGGAGACAGATACGCAGTATTTT. The rearrangement joins TRBV4-3 to TRBJ2-3, with 10 bases identical to TRBD2. Germline loops: CDR1 LGHNA, CDR2 YSLEER. Trimming took 4 bases from V and 3 from J; bases not matched to a gene: 4. The CDR3 has 15 residues.

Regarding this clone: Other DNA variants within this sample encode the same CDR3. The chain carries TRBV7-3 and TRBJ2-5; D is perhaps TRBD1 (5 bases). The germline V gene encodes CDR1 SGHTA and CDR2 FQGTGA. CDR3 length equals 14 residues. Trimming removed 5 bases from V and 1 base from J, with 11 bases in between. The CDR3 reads CASSLDSLQETQYF. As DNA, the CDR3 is TGTGCCAGCAGCCTCGACAGCCTCCAAGAGACCCAGTACTTC. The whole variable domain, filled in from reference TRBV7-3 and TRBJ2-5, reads GAGVSQTPSNKVTEKGKYVELRCDPISGHTALYWYRQSLGQGPEFLIYFQGTGAADDSGLPNDRFFAVRPEGSVSTLKIQRTERGDSAVYLCASSLDSLQETQYFGPGTRLLVL.

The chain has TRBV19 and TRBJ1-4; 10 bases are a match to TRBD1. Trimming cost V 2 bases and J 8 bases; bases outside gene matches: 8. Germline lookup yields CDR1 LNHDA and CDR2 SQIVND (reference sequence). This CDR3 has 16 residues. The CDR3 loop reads CASSIMWDRGPEKLFF. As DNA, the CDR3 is TGTGCCAGTAGTATAATGTGGGACAGGGGCCCCGAAAAACTGTTTTTT.

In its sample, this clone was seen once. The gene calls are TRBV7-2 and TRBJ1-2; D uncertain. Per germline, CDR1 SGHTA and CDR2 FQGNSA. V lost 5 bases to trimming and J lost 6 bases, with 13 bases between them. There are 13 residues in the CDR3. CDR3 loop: CASSPASRDGYTF. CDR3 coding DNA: TGTGCCAGCAGCCCCGCCAGTCGGGATGGCTACACCTTC.

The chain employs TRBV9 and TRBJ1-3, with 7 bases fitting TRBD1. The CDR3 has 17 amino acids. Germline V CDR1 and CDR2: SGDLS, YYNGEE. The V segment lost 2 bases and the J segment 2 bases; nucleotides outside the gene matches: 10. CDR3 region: CASSVTGTVEPGNTIYF. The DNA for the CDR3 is TGTGCCAGCAGCGTTACCGGGACAGTTGAGCCTGGAAACACCATATATTTT.

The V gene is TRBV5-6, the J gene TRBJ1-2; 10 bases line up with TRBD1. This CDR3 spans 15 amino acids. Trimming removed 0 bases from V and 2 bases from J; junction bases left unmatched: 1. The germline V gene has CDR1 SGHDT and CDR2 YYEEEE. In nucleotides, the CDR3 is TGTGCCAGCAGCTTGGGGGGACAGGGGAACTATGGCTACACCTTC. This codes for CASSLGGQGNYGYTF. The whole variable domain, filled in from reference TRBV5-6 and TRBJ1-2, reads DAGVTQSPTHLIKTRGQQVTLRCSPKSGHDTVSWYQQALGQGPQFIFQYYEEEERQRGNFPDRFSGHQFPNYSSELNVNALLLGDSALYLCASSLGGQGNYGYTFGSGTRLTVV.

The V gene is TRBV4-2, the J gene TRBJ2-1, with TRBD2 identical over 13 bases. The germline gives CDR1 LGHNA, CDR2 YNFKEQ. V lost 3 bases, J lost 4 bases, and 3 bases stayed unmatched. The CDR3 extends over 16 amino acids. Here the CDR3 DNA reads TGTGCCAGCAGCCAGGAACTAGCGGGGGGGTACAATGAGCAGTTCTTC. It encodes CASSQELAGGYNEQFF.

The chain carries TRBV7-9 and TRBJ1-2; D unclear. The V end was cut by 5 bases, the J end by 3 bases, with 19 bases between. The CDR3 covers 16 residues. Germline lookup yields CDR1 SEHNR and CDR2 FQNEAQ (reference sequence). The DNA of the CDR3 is TGTGCCAGCAGCCCCCGCGGTGTCTTACGCGACTATGGCTACACCTTC. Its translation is CASSPRGVLRDYGYTF.

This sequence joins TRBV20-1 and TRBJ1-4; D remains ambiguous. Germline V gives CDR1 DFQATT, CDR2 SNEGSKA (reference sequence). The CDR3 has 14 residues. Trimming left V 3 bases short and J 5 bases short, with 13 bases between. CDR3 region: CSASKWPANEKLFF. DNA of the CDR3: TGCAGTGCTAGTAAGTGGCCAGCGAATGAAAAACTGTTTTTT.

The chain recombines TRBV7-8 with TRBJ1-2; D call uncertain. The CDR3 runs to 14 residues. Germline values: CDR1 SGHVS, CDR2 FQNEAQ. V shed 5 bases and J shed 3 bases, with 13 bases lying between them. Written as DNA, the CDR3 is TGTGCCAGCAGCCTGTCGGGAAATGACTATGGCTACACCTTC. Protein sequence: CASSLSGNDYGYTF. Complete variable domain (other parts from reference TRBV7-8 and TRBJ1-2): GAGVSQSPRYKVAKRGQDVALRCDPISGHVSLFWYQQALGQGPEFLTYFQNEAQLDKSGLPSDRFFAERPEGSVSTLKIQRTQQEDSAVYLCASSLSGNDYGYTFGSGTRLTVV.

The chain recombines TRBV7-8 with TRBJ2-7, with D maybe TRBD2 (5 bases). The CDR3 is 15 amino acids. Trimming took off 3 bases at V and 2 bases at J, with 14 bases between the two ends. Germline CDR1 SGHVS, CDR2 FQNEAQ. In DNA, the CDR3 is TGTGCCAGCAGCTTCGGAAGAGGGATCCCCTACGAGCAGTACTTC. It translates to CASSFGRGIPYEQYF.

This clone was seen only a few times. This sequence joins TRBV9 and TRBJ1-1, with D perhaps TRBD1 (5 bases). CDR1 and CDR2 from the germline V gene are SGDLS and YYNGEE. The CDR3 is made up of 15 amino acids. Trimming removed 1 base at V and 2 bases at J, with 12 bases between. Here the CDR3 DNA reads TGTGCCAGCAGCGTACCTCCGGGGGGAAACACTGAAGCTTTCTTT. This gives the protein CASSVPPGGNTEAFF. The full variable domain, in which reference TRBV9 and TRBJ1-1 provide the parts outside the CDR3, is DSGVTQTPKHLITATGQRVTLRCSPRSGDLSVYWYQQSLDQGLQFLIQYYNGEERAKGNILERFSAQQFPDLHSELNLSSLELGDSALYFCASSVPPGGNTEAFFGQGTRLTVV.

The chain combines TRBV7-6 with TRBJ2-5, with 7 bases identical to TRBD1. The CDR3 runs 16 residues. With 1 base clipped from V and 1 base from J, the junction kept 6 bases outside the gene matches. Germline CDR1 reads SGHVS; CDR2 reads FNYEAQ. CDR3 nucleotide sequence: TGTGCCAGCAGCTTAGGGGTAACAGGGGTCCAAGAGACCCAGTACTTC. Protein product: CASSLGVTGVQETQYF.

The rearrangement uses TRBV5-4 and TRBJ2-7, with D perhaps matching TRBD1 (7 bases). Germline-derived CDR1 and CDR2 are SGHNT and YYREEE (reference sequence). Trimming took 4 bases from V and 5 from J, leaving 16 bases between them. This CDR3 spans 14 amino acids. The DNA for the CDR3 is TGTGCCAGCAGCCTCTGGACAGGAGGGAACGAGCAGTACTTC. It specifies CASSLWTGGNEQYF.

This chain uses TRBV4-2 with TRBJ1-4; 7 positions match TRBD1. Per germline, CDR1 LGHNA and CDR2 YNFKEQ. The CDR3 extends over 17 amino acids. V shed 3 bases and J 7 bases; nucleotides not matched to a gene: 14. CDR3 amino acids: CASSHPQGQGVGEKLFF. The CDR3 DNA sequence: TGTGCCAGCAGCCATCCCCAGGGTCAGGGGGTAGGTGAAAAACTGTTTTTT.

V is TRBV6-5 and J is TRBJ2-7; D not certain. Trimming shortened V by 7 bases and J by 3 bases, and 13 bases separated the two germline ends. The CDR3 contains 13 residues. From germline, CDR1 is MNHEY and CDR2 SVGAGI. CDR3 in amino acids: CASTPRSGYEQYF. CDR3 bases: TGTGCCAGCACCCCAAGGTCGGGCTACGAGCAGTACTTC.

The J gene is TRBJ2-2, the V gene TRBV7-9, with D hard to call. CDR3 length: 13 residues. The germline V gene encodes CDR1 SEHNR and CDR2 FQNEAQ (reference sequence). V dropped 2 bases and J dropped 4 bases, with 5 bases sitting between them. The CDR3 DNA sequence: TGTGCCAGCAGCTTAAAACTCACCGGGGAGCTGTTTTTT. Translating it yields CASSLKLTGELFF.